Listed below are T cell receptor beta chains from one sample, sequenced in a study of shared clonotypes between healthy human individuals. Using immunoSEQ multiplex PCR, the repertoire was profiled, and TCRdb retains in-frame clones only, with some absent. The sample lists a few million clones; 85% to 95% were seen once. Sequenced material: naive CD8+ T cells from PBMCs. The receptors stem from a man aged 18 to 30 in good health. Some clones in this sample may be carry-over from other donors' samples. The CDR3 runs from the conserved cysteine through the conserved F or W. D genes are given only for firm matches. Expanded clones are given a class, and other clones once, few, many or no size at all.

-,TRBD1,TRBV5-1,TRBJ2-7,CASSSRDSYEQYF,TGCGCCAGCAGCTCCAGGGACAGCTACGAGCAGTACTTC
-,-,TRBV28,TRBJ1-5,CASTLGRVDQPQHF,TGTGCCAGCACCTTAGGCAGGGTTGATCAGCCCCAGCATTTT
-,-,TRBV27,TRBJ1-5,CASSLSDSNQPQHF,TGTGCCAGCAGTTTATCCGATAGCAATCAGCCCCAGCATTTT
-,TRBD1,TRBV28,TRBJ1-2,CASSLDRGTNYGYTF,TGTGCCAGCAGCCTGGACAGGGGGACTAACTATGGCTACACCTTC
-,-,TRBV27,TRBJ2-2,CASSLVGSLGELFF,TGTGCCAGCAGTTTGGTGGGATCCTTGGGGGAGCTGTTTTTT
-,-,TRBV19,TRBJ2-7,CASSIDLVRVYEQYF,TGTGCCAGTAGTATAGATCTAGTCAGGGTTTACGAGCAGTACTTC
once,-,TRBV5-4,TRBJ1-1,CASTPLRGETNTEAFF,TGTGCCAGCACCCCACTAAGGGGGGAGACGAACACTGAAGCTTTCTTT
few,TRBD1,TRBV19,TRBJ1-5,CASSDRQGIQPQHF,TGTGCCAGTAGTGATCGACAGGGTATTCAGCCCCAGCATTTT
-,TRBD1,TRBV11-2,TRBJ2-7,CASSLGTGGMYEQYF,TGTGCCAGCAGCTTAGGGACAGGGGGAATGTACGAGCAGTACTTC
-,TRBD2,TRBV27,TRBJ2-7,CASSSGGTYEQYF,TGTGCCAGCAGTTCGGGGGGTACCTACGAGCAGTACTTC
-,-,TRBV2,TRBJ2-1,CASSETNNEQFF,TGTGCCAGCAGTGAGACCAACAATGAGCAGTTCTTC
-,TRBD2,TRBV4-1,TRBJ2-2,CASSPSGFGGSGELFF,TGCGCCAGCAGCCCTAGCGGGTTTGGAGGGTCCGGGGAGCTGTTTTTT
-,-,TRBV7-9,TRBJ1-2,CASSLGPWSGGYTF,TGTGCCAGCAGCTTGGGCCCCTGGTCGGGCGGCTACACCTTC
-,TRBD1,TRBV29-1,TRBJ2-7,CSVTGQGSDEQYF,TGCAGCGTCACTGGACAGGGTAGCGACGAGCAGTACTTC
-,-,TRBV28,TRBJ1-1,CASTETGPNTEAFF,TGTGCCAGCACTGAGACCGGACCTAACACTGAAGCTTTCTTT
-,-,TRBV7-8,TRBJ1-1,CASSWGGPNTEAFF,TGTGCCAGCAGCTGGGGTGGGCCGAACACTGAAGCTTTCTTT
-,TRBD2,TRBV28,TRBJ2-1,CASSLWGTSGEGLNEQFF,TGTGCCAGCAGTTTATGGGGGACTAGCGGGGAGGGATTGAATGAGCAGTTCTTC
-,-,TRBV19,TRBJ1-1,CASTSLDTSGGNTEAFF,TGTGCCAGTACCTCTCTTGACACCTCAGGTGGGAACACTGAAGCTTTCTTT
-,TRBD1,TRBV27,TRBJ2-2,CASSQTAGTGNTGELFF,TGTGCCAGCAGCCAAACAGCCGGGACAGGAAACACCGGGGAGCTGTTTTTT
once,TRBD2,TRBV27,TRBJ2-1,CASSFAGAIYNEQFF,TGTGCCAGCAGTTTCGCGGGAGCCATCTACAATGAGCAGTTCTTC
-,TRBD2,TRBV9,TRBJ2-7,CASSPTSGLYEQYF,TGTGCCAGCAGCCCTACTAGCGGGCTCTACGAGCAGTACTTC
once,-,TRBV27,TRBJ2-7,CASSLFSGGRLLEQYF,TGTGCCAGCAGTTTATTCTCAGGGGGGCGGTTACTAGAGCAGTACTTC
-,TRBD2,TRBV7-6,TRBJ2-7,CASRSGSGSPYEQYF,TGTGCCAGCAGGAGTGGGAGCGGGAGCCCCTACGAGCAGTACTTC
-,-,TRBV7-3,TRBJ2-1,CASSPDGGSRNEQFF,TGTGCCAGCAGCCCCGACGGGGGTAGTCGGAATGAGCAGTTCTTC
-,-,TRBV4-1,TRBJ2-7,CASSQNRALSYEQYF,TGCGCCAGCAGCCAAAATAGGGCCCTCTCCTACGAGCAGTACTTC
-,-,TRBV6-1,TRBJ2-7,CASSDFLEQYF,TGTGCCAGCAGCGACTTTTTAGAGCAGTACTTC
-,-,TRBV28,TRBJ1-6,CASSAGGNGTPLHF,TGTGCCAGCAGTGCCGGGGGGAATGGGACACCCCTCCACTTT
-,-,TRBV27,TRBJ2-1,CASSPGRSAGNEQFF,TGTGCCAGCAGCCCGGGTAGGAGCGCTGGCAATGAGCAGTTCTTC
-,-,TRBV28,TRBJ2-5,CASSFTGLVQETQYF,TGTGCCAGCAGTTTCACGGGACTGGTACAAGAGACCCAGTACTTC
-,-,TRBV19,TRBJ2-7,CASKSSPYVEQYF,TGTGCCAGTAAGTCAAGTCCCTACGTCGAGCAGTACTTC
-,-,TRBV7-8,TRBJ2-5,CASSSGGGETQYF,TGTGCCAGCAGCTCAGGTGGCGGGGAGACCCAGTACTTC
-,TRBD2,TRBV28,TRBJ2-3,CASSLAGVSTDTQYF,TGTGCCAGCAGCTTAGCGGGAGTTTCGACAGATACGCAGTATTTT
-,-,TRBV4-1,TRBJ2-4,CASSQVGVAKNIQYF,TGCGCCAGCAGCCAAGTGGGCGTAGCCAAAAACATTCAGTACTTC
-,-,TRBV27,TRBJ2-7,CASSLDAGYEQYF,TGTGCCAGCAGTTTAGACGCAGGGTACGAGCAGTACTTC
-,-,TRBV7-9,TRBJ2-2,CASSFSPRELFF,TGTGCCAGCAGTTTCTCCCCTAGGGAGCTGTTTTTT
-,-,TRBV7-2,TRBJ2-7,CASSSFHSGPYEQYF,TGTGCCAGCAGCTCCTTTCACAGCGGACCCTACGAGCAGTACTTC
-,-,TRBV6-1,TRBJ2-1,CASSEAPESSYNEQFF,TGTGCCAGCAGTGAAGCGCCGGAGAGCTCCTACAATGAGCAGTTCTTC
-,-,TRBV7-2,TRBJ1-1,CASSEGGENTEAFF,TGTGCCAGCAGCGAAGGAGGGGAGAACACTGAAGCTTTCTTT
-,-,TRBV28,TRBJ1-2,CASSALYGYTF,TGTGCCAGCAGTGCCTTATATGGCTACACCTTC
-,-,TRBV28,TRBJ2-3,CASSKHGDTQYF,TGTGCCAGCAGTAAACATGGAGATACGCAGTATTTT
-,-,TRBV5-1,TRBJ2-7,CASSLQPLHEQYF,TGCGCCAGCAGCTTGCAGCCTCTCCACGAGCAGTACTTC
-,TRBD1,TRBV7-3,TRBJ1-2,CASSVDRGGGYTF,TGTGCCAGCAGTGTCGACAGGGGAGGCGGCTACACCTTC
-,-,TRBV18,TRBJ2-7,CASSPQPGVDEQYF,TGTGCCAGCTCACCCCAACCAGGTGTCGACGAGCAGTACTTC
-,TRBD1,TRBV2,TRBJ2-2,CASSEGQGGTGELFF,TGTGCCAGCAGTGAGGGACAGGGAGGAACCGGGGAGCTGTTTTTT
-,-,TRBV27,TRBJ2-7,CASSVRLSYEQYF,TGTGCCAGCAGTGTCAGATTGTCCTACGAGCAGTACTTC
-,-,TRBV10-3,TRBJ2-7,CAISGVGSIPEQYF,TGTGCCATCAGCGGGGTAGGAAGCATCCCCGAGCAGTACTTC
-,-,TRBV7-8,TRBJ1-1,CASSRESGIVGGTEAFF,TGTGCCAGCAGCCGAGAATCAGGGATTGTGGGGGGCACTGAAGCTTTCTTT
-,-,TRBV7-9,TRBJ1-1,CASSPRQESSFAEAFF,TGTGCCAGCAGCCCAAGGCAGGAAAGCTCCTTCGCTGAAGCTTTCTTT